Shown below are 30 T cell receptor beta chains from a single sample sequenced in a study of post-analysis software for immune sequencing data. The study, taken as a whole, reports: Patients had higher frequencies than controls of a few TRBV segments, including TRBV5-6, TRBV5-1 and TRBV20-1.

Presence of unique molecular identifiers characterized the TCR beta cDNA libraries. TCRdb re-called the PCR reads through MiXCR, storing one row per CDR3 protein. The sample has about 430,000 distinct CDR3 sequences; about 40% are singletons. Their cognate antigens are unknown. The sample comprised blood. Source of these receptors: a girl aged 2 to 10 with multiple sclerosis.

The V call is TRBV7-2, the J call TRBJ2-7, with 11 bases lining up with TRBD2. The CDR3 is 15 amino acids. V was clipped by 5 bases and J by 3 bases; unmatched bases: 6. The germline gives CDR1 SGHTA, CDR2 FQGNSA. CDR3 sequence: CASSQLAGGLYEQYF. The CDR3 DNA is TGTGCCAGCAGCCAGCTAGCGGGGGGCCTCTACGAGCAGTACTTC.

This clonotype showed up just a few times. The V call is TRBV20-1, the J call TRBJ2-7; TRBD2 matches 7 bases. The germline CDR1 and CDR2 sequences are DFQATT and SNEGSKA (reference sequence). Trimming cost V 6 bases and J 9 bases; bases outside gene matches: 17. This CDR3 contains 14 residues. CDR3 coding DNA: TGCAGTGCCACCCCGAGGGCGGGATTAGCGGGGCAGTACTTC. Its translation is CSATPRAGLAGQYF.

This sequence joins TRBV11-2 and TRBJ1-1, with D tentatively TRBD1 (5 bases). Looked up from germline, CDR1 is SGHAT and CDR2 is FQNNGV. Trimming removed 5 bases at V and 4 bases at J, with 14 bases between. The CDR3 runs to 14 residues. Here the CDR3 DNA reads TGTGCCAGCAGCCCCCGACAGTCAGGCACTGAAGCTTTCTTT. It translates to CASSPRQSGTEAFF.

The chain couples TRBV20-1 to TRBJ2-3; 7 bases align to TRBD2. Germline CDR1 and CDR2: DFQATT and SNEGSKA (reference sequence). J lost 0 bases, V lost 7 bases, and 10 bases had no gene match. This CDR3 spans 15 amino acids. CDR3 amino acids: CSGRVLAASTDTQYF. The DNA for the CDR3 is TGCAGTGGAAGGGTGCTAGCGGCTAGCACAGATACGCAGTATTTT.

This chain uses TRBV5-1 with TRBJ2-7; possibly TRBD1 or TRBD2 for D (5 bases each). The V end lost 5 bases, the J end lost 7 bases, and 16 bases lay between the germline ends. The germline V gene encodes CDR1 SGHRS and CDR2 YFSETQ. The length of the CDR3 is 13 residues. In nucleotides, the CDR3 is TGCGCCAGCAGACCGACAGAAACGGGAGAGCAGTACTTC. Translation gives CASRPTETGEQYF. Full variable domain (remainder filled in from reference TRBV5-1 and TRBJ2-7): KAGVTQTPRYLIKTRGQQVTLSCSPISGHRSVSWYQQTPGQGLQFLFEYFSETQRNKGNFPGRFSGRQFSNSRSEMNVSTLELGDSALYLCASRPTETGEQYFGPGTRLTVT.

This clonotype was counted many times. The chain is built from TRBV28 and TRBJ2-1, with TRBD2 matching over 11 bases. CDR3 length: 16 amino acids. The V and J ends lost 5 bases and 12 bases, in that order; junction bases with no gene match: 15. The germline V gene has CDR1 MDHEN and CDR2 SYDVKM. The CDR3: CASSPRTSGPPRGQFF. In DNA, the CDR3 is TGTGCCAGCAGTCCCAGGACTAGCGGGCCACCCCGAGGGCAGTTCTTC.

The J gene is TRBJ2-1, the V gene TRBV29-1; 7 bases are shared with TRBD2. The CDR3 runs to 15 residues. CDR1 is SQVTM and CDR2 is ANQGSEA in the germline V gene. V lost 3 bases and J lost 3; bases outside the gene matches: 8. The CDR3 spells CSVDGLAAVYNEQFF. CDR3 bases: TGCAGCGTTGATGGGCTAGCGGCCGTCTACAATGAGCAGTTCTTC.

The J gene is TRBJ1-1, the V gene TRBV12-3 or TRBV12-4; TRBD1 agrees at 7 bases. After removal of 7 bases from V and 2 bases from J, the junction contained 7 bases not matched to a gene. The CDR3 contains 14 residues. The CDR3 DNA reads TGTGCCAGCACCATACGGACAGGCAACACTGAAGCTTTCTTT. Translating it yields CASTIRTGNTEAFF.

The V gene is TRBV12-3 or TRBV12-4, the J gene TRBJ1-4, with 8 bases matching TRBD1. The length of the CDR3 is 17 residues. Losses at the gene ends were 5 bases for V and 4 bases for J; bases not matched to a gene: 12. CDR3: CASSPSERTGSNEKLFF. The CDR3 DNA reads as TGTGCCAGCAGTCCTAGTGAGCGGACAGGGAGTAATGAAAAACTGTTTTTT.

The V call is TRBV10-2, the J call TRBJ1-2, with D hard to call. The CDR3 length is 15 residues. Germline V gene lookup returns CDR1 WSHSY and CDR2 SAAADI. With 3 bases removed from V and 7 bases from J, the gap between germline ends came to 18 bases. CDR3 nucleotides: TGCGCCAGCAGTGACCAACGACCTACTTTAACTGGCTACACCTTC. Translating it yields CASSDQRPTLTGYTF.

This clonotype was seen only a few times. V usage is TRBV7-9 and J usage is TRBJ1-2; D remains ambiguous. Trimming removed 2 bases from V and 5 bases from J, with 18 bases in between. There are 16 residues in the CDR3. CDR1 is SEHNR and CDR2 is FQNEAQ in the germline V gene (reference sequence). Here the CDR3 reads CASSLTYRGRSYGYTF. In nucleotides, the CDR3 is TGTGCCAGCAGCTTAACCTATCGAGGGAGGAGTTATGGCTACACCTTC.

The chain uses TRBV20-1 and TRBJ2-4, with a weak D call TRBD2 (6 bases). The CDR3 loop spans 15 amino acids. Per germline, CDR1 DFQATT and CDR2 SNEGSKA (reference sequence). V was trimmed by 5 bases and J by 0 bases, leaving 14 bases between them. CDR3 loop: CSAFRAGGAKNIQYF. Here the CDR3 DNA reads TGCAGTGCTTTCAGAGCCGGGGGAGCCAAAAACATTCAGTACTTC.

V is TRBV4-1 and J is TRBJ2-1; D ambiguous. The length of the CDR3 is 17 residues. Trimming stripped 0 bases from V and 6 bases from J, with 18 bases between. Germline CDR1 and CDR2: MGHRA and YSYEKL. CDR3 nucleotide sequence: TGCGCCAGCAGCCAAGATGTAATCAATCGCCAGTTCAATGAGCAGTTCTTC. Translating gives CASSQDVINRQFNEQFF.

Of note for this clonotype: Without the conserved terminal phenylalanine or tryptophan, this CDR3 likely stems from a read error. Here the CDR3 DNA reads TGTGCCAGCAACCACGGGACAGTTAATCAGCCCCAGCATTGT. Its protein product is CASNHGTVNQPQHC. This chain uses TRBV28 with TRBJ1-5, with TRBD1 identical over 7 bases. After removal of 7 bases from V and 4 bases from J, the junction contained 7 bases not matched to a gene. This CDR3 has 14 residues. Germline V gene lookup returns CDR1 MDHEN and CDR2 SYDVKM.

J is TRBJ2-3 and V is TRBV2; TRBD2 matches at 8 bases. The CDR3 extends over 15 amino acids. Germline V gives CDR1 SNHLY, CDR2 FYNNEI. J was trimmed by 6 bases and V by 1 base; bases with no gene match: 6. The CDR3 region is CASSEGRGGGDTQYF. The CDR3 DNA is TGTGCCAGCAGTGAAGGACGGGGGGGCGGGGATACGCAGTATTTT.

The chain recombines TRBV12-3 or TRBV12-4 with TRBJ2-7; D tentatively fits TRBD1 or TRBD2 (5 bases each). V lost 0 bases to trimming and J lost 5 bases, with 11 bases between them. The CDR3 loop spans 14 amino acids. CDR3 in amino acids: CASSLALGDHEQYF. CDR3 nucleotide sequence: TGTGCCAGCAGTTTAGCGCTCGGGGACCACGAGCAGTACTTC.

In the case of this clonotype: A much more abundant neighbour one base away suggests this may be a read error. The CDR3 bases are TGCGCCAGCAGCTTGTCCCCCGGGGGGAGGTCGAACACTGAAGCTTTCTTT. Protein sequence: CASSLSPGGRSNTEAFF. The V and J genes are TRBV5-1 and TRBJ1-1, with D maybe TRBD1 (5 bases). The CDR3 has 17 amino acids. V lost 1 base to trimming and J lost 1 base, with 17 bases between them. Germline assignment: CDR1 SGHRS and CDR2 YFSETQ.

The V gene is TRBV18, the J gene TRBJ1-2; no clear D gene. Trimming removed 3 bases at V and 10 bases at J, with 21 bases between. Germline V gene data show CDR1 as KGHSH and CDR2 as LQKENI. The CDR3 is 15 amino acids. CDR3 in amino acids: CASSPLPAGSRYYTF. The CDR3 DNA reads TGTGCCAGCTCACCCCTTCCGGCAGGCTCCCGCTACTACACCTTC. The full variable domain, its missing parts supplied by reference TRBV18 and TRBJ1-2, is NAGVMQNPRHLVRRRGQEARLRCSPMKGHSHVYWYRQLPEEGLKFMVYLQKENIIDESGMPKERFSAEFPKEGPSILRIQQVVRGDSAAYFCASSPLPAGSRYYTFGSGTRLTVV.

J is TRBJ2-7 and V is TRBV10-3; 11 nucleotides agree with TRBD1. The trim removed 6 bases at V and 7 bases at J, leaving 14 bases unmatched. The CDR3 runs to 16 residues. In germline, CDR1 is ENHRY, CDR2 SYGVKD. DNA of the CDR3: TGTGCCATCAGGATTGGGACAGGGGGGGCCTACAATGAGCAGTACTTC. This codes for CAIRIGTGGAYNEQYF.

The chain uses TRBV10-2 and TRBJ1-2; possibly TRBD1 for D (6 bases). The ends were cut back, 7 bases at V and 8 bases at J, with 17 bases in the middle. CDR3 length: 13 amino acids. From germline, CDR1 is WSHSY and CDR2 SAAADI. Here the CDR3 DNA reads TGCGCCAGCACCTTGGGCAGGGGTAGGGGCTACACCTTC. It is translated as CASTLGRGRGYTF.

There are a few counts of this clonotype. The DNA for the CDR3 is TGTGCCAGCAGTTACTCGGGGAGGGGGCCAGCCTACGAGCAGTACTTC. Translation gives CASSYSGRGPAYEQYF. The V call is TRBV6-5, the J call TRBJ2-7; D tentatively reads TRBD1 or TRBD2 (7 bases each). Germline CDR1 and CDR2: MNHEY and SVGAGI. This CDR3 region has 16 residues. V shed 0 bases and J shed 2 bases, with 14 bases lying between them.

The CDR3, as DNA: TGCAGTGCTATCGACACTAGCGGGCCCTCCTACGAGCAGTACTTC. Residues: CSAIDTSGPSYEQYF. The J gene is TRBJ2-7, the V gene TRBV20-1, with 9 nucleotides matching TRBD2. The CDR3 runs to 15 residues. With 4 bases clipped from V and 0 bases from J, the junction kept 7 bases outside the gene matches. The germline CDR1 and CDR2 sequences are DFQATT and SNEGSKA (reference sequence).

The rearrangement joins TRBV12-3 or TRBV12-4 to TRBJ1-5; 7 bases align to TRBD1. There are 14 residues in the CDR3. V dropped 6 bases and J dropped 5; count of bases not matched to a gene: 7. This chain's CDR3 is CASSRGTEDQPQHF. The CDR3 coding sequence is TGTGCCAGCAGCCGCGGGACAGAAGATCAGCCCCAGCATTTT.

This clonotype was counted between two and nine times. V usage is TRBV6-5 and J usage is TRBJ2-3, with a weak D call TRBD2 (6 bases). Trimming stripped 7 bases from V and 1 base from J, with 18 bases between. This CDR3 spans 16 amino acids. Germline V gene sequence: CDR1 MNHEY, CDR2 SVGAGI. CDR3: CASTPIAGPRTDTQYF. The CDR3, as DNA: TGTGCCAGCACCCCGATTGCGGGGCCCCGCACAGATACGCAGTATTTT.

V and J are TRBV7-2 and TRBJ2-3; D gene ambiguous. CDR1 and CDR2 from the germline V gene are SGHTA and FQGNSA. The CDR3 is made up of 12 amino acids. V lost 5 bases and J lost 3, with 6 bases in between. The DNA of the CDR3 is TGTGCCAGCAGCCGAATAACAGATACGCAGTATTTT. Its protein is CASSRITDTQYF.

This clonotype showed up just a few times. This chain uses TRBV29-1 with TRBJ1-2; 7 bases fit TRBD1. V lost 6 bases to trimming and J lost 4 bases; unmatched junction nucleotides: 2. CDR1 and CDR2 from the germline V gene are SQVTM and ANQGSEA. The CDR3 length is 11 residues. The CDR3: CSVRGGYGYTF. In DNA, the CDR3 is TGCAGCGTCAGGGGGGGCTATGGCTACACCTTC.

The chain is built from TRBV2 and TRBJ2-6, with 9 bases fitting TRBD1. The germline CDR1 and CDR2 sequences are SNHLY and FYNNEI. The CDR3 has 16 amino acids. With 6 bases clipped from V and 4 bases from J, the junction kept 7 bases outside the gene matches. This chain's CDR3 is CASRPGQGAGANVLTF. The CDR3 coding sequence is TGTGCCAGCAGACCGGGACAGGGTGCCGGGGCCAACGTCCTGACTTTC.

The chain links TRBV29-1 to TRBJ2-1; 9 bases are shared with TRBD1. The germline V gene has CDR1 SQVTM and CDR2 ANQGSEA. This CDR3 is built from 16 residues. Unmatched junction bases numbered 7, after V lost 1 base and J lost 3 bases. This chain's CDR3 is CSVEGGTGYNYNEQFF. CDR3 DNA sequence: TGCAGCGTTGAAGGCGGGACAGGGTATAACTACAATGAGCAGTTCTTC.

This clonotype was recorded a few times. CDR3: CASGVGGAYNEQFF. In DNA form, the CDR3 reads TGTGCCAGCGGCGTAGGGGGAGCCTACAATGAGCAGTTCTTC. The V call is TRBV11-3, the J call TRBJ2-1, with D possibly being TRBD1 (6 bases). V gave up 8 bases and J gave up 2 bases, with 13 bases separating them. Germline assignment: CDR1 SGHNT and CDR2 YENEEA. There are 14 residues in the CDR3. Complete variable domain (other parts from reference TRBV11-3 and TRBJ2-1): EAGVVQSPRYKIIEKKQPVAFWCNPISGHNTLYWYLQNLGQGPELLIRYENEEAVDDSQLPKDRFSAERLKGVDSTLKIQPAELGDSAVYLCASGVGGAYNEQFFGPGTRLTVL.

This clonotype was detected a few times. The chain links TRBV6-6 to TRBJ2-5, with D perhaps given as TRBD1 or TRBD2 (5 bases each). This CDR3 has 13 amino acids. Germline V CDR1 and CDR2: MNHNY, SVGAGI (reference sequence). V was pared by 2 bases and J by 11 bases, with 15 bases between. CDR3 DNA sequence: TGTGCCAGCAGTTACCAGGGACCCTCCCAGCAGTACTTC. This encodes CASSYQGPSQQYF.